This TCR beta chain is from a study of radiation and T cells in renal cell carcinoma (dated by TCRdb to 2020 to 2021). General notes on the study: In total, some 50 samples underwent TCR beta sequencing: 25 or so tumors plus 27 peripheral blood samples. The last blood draw happened 4 weeks after radiation, timed to coincide with nephrectomy. In the approximately 49 samples combined, 4 million to 5 million unique CDR3 nucleotide sequences were found, encoding some 2,500,000 unique CDR3 amino acid sequences.

The immunoSEQ kit was used, according to the manufacturer's recommendations, to generate TCR beta libraries from genomic DNA. To prepare the libraries, a first multiplex PCR with proprietary primers was run, followed by a second PCR that added unique barcodes, and a bead cleanup was done after each round. A positive control reaction and a negative control reaction, both provided in the kit, were run with every batch of samples. The final libraries were assessed on an Agilent 4200 TapeStation D1000 ScreenTape, pooled by volume, and quantified by qPCR. Sequencing was performed on an Illumina NextSeq500 using a MidOutput 150-cycle cartridge, with 156 Read1 cycles, 15 Index1 cycles, and the kit custom primers. The pooled library was loaded at roughly 0.92 pM with a 20% PhiX control spike-in. The paper's data handling went like this. Vendor-processed data were analyzed in R, and a clonotype was defined as all T cells sharing the same CDR3 nucleotide sequence. For clone abundance analyses, frequencies were normalized to the 10,000 most abundant clones per sample. Public T cell clones, averaging fewer than five per sample, were removed before analysis. Tumor-enriched clonotypes and baseline blood-enriched clonotypes were defined as those with an abundance difference of at least 32-fold between compartments. A beta-binomial differential abundance model was applied to find clonotypes that expanded or contracted between blood time points. The Baroni-Urbani and Buser coefficient was used to measure tumor-blood repertoire similarity, and groups were compared with two-tailed Wilcoxon tests in R. The table comes from immuneACCESS by way of TCRdb, which keeps in-frame sequences with V and J called. Part of the clones is missing from these tables; in studies checked, under half for an unresolved V gene and the rest for unknown reasons. D and trimming come from the DNA, and the V and J calls and clone size come from that table. The table for this sample lists just under 150,000 clones; 65% to 90% of them were counted only once. Jointly, the top ten make up around 17% of the sample.

Counted from cysteine to phenylalanine, this CDR3 has 11 amino acids. This entry keeps only the CDR3 DNA: 33 bases, framed from base 1. CDR1 and CDR2, looked up from the germline V gene (reference sequence), are GTSNPN and SVGIG. Trimming removed 5 bases from V and 4 bases from J; the gene matches leave 1 base unexplained. Paper-wide results and their limitations: An increase in top tumor clonotypes in blood was observed from baseline to 2 weeks post-radiation, followed by contraction by 4 weeks, which was taken to suggest transient expansion of tumor-resident clones. Because pretreatment tumor biopsies were not available, the baseline intratumoral presence of clonotypes could not be determined. With a single-armed trial design, the study had no way to address how radiation dose or scheduling affects the TCR repertoire. Changes in the blood repertoire were not tracked past 4 weeks after treatment.

Read against the paper, the sample's time point label means: blood 4 weeks post-SBRT, at nephrectomy. The meaning of the sample's treatment or condition label: 15 Gy SBRT to primary tumor, nephrectomy 4 weeks later. The samples were drawn from a clinical trial, where primary renal cell carcinomas were treated with 15 Gy of stereotactic body radiation therapy and then removed by nephrectomy 4 weeks afterward. Serial peripheral blood from radiation-treated patients was sampled at baseline, 2 weeks and 4 weeks after SBRT to track tumor-enriched clonotypes. Renal cell carcinoma with clear cell pathology was present in all patients. The QIAamp DNA Blood Mini Kit (Qiagen) was used to prepare genomic DNA for TCR sequencing. The analyses included only samples that passed all quality control checks. Concerning this clone: This clone's antigen is unknown. Base-call qualities are not available, and no considerably larger clone is one nucleotide away.

This receptor was taken from a woman aged 45-65 years with renal cell carcinoma. The V and J segments used are TRBV30 and TRBJ2-5, and 7 junctional nucleotides match TRBD1. The starting material was blood, obtained from a patient whose treatment included radiotherapy and nephrectomy. The nucleotides are TGTGCCTGGGGGACAGTAGAGACCCAGTACTTC. The resulting protein is CAWGTVETQYF.